The 16 T cell receptor beta chains listed next were all sequenced from one sample in a study of blood T cell repertoires in COVID-19. Assay used: immunoSEQ multiplex PCR; TCRdb lists only in-frame clones, some missing. The sample shows 61,000 or so clones, roughly three quarters of them seen only once. Specimen: peripheral blood. The source is a woman in her sixties or seventies with acute or convalescent COVID-19.

The chain joins TRBV18 to TRBJ1-1, with a tentative D call TRBD1 (6 bases). The CDR3 has 14 amino acids. Germline V gene data show CDR1 as KGHSH and CDR2 as LQKENI. V gave up 4 bases and J gave up 8 bases, with 17 bases separating them. This chain's CDR3 is CASSLRVGTPEAFF. CDR3 sequence (DNA): TGTGCCAGCTCACTTAGAGTAGGGACACCCGAAGCTTTCTTT.

The chain is built from TRBV6-5 and TRBJ1-2, with 7 bases that match TRBD1. Germline assignment: CDR1 MNHEY and CDR2 SVGAGI. V dropped 5 bases and J dropped 2; count of bases not matched to a gene: 5. The CDR3 extends over 14 amino acids. Here the CDR3 reads CASSRQGANYGYTF. Here the CDR3 DNA reads TGTGCCAGCAGTCGACAGGGCGCCAACTATGGCTACACCTTC.

This chain uses TRBV18 with TRBJ1-2, with a weak D call TRBD1 (6 bases). This CDR3 comprises 13 residues. Trimming left V 3 bases short and J 3 bases short, with 8 bases between. Germline CDR1 is KGHSH and CDR2 is LQKENI. This chain's CDR3 is CASSPTGDYGYTF. In DNA form, the CDR3 reads TGTGCCAGCTCACCGACAGGTGACTATGGCTACACCTTC.

The J gene is TRBJ2-1, the V gene TRBV7-9; possible D gene TRBD1, 5 bases. This CDR3 region has 12 residues. Between the trimmed V and J ends, which lost 4 bases and 7 bases, there was a span of 8 bases. The germline gives CDR1 SEHNR, CDR2 FQNEAQ (reference sequence). CDR3 nucleotides: TGTGCCAGCAGCTCTCAGGGTAATGAGCAGTTCTTC. It specifies CASSSQGNEQFF.

This clone was seen once. The CDR3 spells CASSLAQAGDYGYTF. The CDR3 DNA reads TGTGCCAGCAGCTTGGCACAGGCGGGGGACTATGGCTACACCTTC. The chain employs TRBV5-5 and TRBJ1-2; TRBD1 is a possible D gene (5 bases). Germline V gene lookup returns CDR1 SGHKS and CDR2 YYEKEE (reference sequence). This CDR3 is 15 amino acids long. Trimming cost V 0 bases and J 3 bases, with 12 bases left between them.

J is TRBJ1-6 and V is TRBV24-1; TRBD1 matches at 10 bases. The CDR3 extends over 15 amino acids. V trimming: 4 bases; J trimming: 8 bases; junction bases outside the gene matches: 4. CDR1 and CDR2 from the germline V gene are KGHDR and SFDVKD. CDR3 protein: CATSDPGQGDSPLHF. The CDR3 coding sequence is TGTGCCACCAGTGACCCAGGACAGGGGGATTCACCCCTCCACTTT.

The V gene is TRBV7-9, the J gene TRBJ2-2, with D tentatively TRBD1 (5 bases). CDR1 is SEHNR, CDR2 FQNEAQ, per germline (reference sequence). Trimming removed 1 base from V and 3 bases from J, with 6 bases in between. The CDR3 runs 14 residues. The CDR3 DNA follows: TGTGCCAGCAGCTTAGTGACAGACACCGGGGAGCTGTTTTTT. Its protein is CASSLVTDTGELFF.

The chain has TRBV3-1 (or the pseudogene TRBV3-2) and TRBJ2-3; 7 nucleotides match TRBD2. The germline V gene has CDR1 LGHDT and CDR2 YNNKEL (reference sequence). With V trimmed by 4 bases and J by 0 bases, 4 bases remained unmatched. The CDR3 loop spans 15 amino acids. CDR3 sequence (DNA): TGTGCCAGCAGCCCCCCAGCGGGGAGCACAGATACGCAGTATTTT. Translated, it gives CASSPPAGSTDTQYF.

J is TRBJ2-7 and V is TRBV6-5, with 9 bases identical to TRBD1. Germline V gene lookup returns CDR1 MNHEY and CDR2 SVGAGI. This CDR3 contains 15 residues. V was clipped by 6 bases and J by 9 bases; unmatched bases: 15. CDR3 loop: CASRPTGTGPPWQYF. The CDR3 nucleotides read TGTGCCAGCAGACCTACCGGGACAGGGCCTCCTTGGCAGTACTTC.

The rearrangement uses TRBV7-3 and TRBJ2-5, with 9 positions matching TRBD1. J was trimmed by 5 bases and V by 2 bases; bases with no gene match: 15. The CDR3 has 18 amino acids. The V gene's germline CDR1 is SGHTA and CDR2 FQGTGA. CDR3 sequence (DNA): TGTGCCAGCAGCTTAGTTTGGCTCCGGACAGGGGTAAAGGAGACCCAGTACTTC. Encoded protein: CASSLVWLRTGVKETQYF.

The rearrangement links TRBV7-8 to TRBJ1-1; perhaps TRBD1 as D (6 bases). Trimming took off 4 bases at V and 3 bases at J, with 15 bases between the two ends. Looked up from germline, CDR1 is SGHVS and CDR2 is FQNEAQ. The CDR3 extends over 15 amino acids. CDR3 bases: TGTGCCAGCAGCTCGGGGGGGCTAAAGTACACTGAAGCTTTCTTT. This codes for CASSSGGLKYTEAFF.

The CDR3 DNA follows: TGTGCCAGTAGTTCAACCGGGACAGGGTTTTATAATTCACCCCTCCACTTT. This sequence encodes CASSSTGTGFYNSPLHF. The chain couples TRBV19 to TRBJ1-6, with 9 nucleotides matching TRBD1. V shed 5 bases and J 4 bases; nucleotides not matched to a gene: 9. The germline V gene has CDR1 LNHDA and CDR2 SQIVND (reference sequence). The CDR3 runs to 17 residues.

The chain has TRBV10-3 and TRBJ1-6; weak D call: TRBD1 (6 bases). The germline V gene encodes CDR1 ENHRY and CDR2 SYGVKD. Trimming left V 2 bases short and J 10 bases short, with 12 bases between. The length of the CDR3 is 14 residues. The CDR3 DNA reads TGTGCCATCAGTGAGCGGGGGGCCCAATCACCCCTCCACTTT. Protein: CAISERGAQSPLHF.

The chain employs TRBV19 and TRBJ2-1; 13 bases match TRBD2. The CDR3 extends over 16 amino acids. After removal of 5 bases from V and 9 bases from J, the junction contained 10 bases not matched to a gene. Germline CDR1 reads LNHDA; CDR2 reads SQIVND (reference sequence). The CDR3 reads CASSLRLAGGTTEQFF. CDR3 DNA sequence: TGTGCCAGTAGTCTCCGACTAGCGGGGGGCACTACTGAGCAGTTCTTC.

Ten or more counts support this clone. This sequence joins TRBV3-1 (or the pseudogene TRBV3-2) and TRBJ1-6; TRBD1 is a possible D gene (5 bases). Trimming shortened V by 0 bases and J by 9 bases, and 12 bases separated the two germline ends. The CDR3 extends over 15 amino acids. Germline CDR1 and CDR2: LGHDT and YNNKEL (reference sequence). The CDR3 coding sequence is TGTGCCAGCAGCCAAGATCAGAGTGGGGCTTCACCCCTCCACTTT. It specifies CASSQDQSGASPLHF.

This clone has just a few counts. The CDR3 DNA sequence: TGCGCCAGCACCTCAGGGGCAGGGGCGGGCTACACCTTC. Protein: CASTSGAGAGYTF. The rearrangement uses TRBV5-1 and TRBJ1-2; D is perhaps TRBD1 (6 bases). Trimming shortened V by 6 bases and J by 8 bases, and 17 bases separated the two germline ends. CDR3 length equals 13 residues. CDR1 SGHRS and CDR2 YFSETQ come from the germline V gene. The full variable domain, rest sourced from reference TRBV5-1 and TRBJ1-2, is KAGVTQTPRYLIKTRGQQVTLSCSPISGHRSVSWYQQTPGQGLQFLFEYFSETQRNKGNFPGRFSGRQFSNSRSEMNVSTLELGDSALYLCASTSGAGAGYTFGSGTRLTVV.